This T cell receptor (beta chain) was obtained from a study of a mutant IDH1 vaccine in newly diagnosed glioma. Study-wide background: Before enrollment, the patients had been treated with radiotherapy alone, temozolomide alone, or both together. Most of them had received both.

About this clone: Its target is not known.

This sample's time point: baseline, week 1 (first vaccination visit). Treatment reported: pre-vaccination baseline after standard-of-care therapy. New WHO grade 3 or 4 astrocytomas that were IDH1-mutant and ATRX-lost occurred in the donors. TCRdb's copy holds only in-frame clones and misses some; the assay was immunoSEQ multiplex PCR. The table records roughly 68,000 clones, less than 85% of them present only once. Findings of the study overall: Of all patients, 85% to 95% showed vaccine-induced immune responses. Changes in the top peripheral T cell clonotypes seemingly had no bearing on pseudoprogression.

Germline CDR1 is SGHDT and CDR2 is YYEEEE. The CDR3 loop spans 13 amino acids. The V gene lost 0 bases and the J gene lost 7 bases, with 8 bases spanning the gap. The clonotype originates from a man aged 50-60 years with glioma. This chain uses TRBV5-6 with TRBJ1-5; D gene ambiguous. The material sequenced was PBMCs, taken from a glioma patient treated with radiotherapy, temozolomide or both. The DNA of the CDR3 is TGTGCCAGCAGCTTGGAGTTGATGCAGCCCCAGCATTTT. Translated, it gives CASSLELMQPQHF.